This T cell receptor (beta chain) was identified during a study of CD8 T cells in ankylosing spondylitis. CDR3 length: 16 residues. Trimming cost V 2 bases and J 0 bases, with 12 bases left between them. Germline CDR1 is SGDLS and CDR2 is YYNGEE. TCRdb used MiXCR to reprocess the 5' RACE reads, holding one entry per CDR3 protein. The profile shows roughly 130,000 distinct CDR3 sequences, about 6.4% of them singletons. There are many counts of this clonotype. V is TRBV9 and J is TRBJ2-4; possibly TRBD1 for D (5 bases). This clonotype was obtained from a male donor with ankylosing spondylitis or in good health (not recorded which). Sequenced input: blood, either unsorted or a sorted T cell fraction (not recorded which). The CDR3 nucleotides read TGTGCCAGCAGCGTCTACAGGAGACTAGCCAAAAACATTCAGTACTTC. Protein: CASSVYRRLAKNIQYF.